The 24 T cell receptor beta chains presented below share a single source sample, sequenced in a study of CXCR3-negative and CXCR3-positive naive CD8 T cells. Libraries of TRB cDNA were made by 5' RACE and carried UMIs. One entry per CDR3 protein, without DNA, is what TCRdb gives after re-calling the 5' RACE reads. The listing contains some 5,000 distinct CDR3 sequences. Input material: naive CXCR3- CD8+ T cells from blood. Indicated subset: CD45RO-CCR7+CD27+CD95- naive CD8+ T cells lacking CXCR3 (TNR3-). These receptor sequences come from a human donor in good health. Some clones in this sample may be carry-over from other donors' samples.

Frequency places this clonotype as medium-sized (0.01 to 0.1%). This rearrangement joins TRBV29-1 to TRBJ1-1; TCRdb's D call of TRBD1 is untestable without DNA. CDR1 SQVTM and CDR2 ANQGSEA come from the germline V gene. The CDR3 covers 14 residues. This CDR3 reads CSVGDRGGVSEAFF.

The V and J genes are TRBV12-3 or TRBV12-4 and TRBJ2-1; TCRdb indicates TRBD2, and absent DNA this call remains unverified. This CDR3 spans 18 amino acids. The CDR3 protein is CASTRLAGGLSSYNEQFF.

The V call is TRBV5-1, the J call TRBJ1-1; TCRdb designates TRBD1, a call that cannot be tested without DNA. CDR1 is SGHRS and CDR2 is YFSETQ in the germline V gene. This CDR3 is built from 15 residues. CDR3 in amino acids: CASSLTTGGNTEAFF. The full variable domain, its missing parts supplied by reference TRBV5-1 and TRBJ1-1, is KAGVTQTPRYLIKTRGQQVTLSCSPISGHRSVSWYQQTPGQGLQFLFEYFSETQRNKGNFPGRFSGRQFSNSRSEMNVSTLELGDSALYLCASSLTTGGNTEAFFGQGTRLTVV.

This clonotype is called medium-sized based on its frequency. The chain is built from TRBV25-1 and TRBJ2-3; TCRdb names TRBD2, which stays unverified in the absence of DNA. The CDR3 is 14 residues long. CDR1 is MGHDK and CDR2 is SYGVNS in the germline V gene. CDR3: CASSELATTDTQYF. The variable domain in full, with the rest retrieved from reference TRBV25-1 and TRBJ2-3, is EADIYQTPRYLVIGTGKKITLECSQTMGHDKMYWYQQDPGMELHLIHYSYGVNSTEKGDLSSESTVSRIRTEHFPLTLESARPSHTSQYLCASSELATTDTQYFGPGTRLTVL.

The V call is TRBV4-1, the J call TRBJ1-1; TCRdb's D call, TRBD1, is unchecked because there is no DNA. CDR1 is MGHRA, CDR2 YSYEKL, per germline. The CDR3 spans 15 residues. CDR3 loop: CASSYKSSEGTEAFF.

The chain employs TRBV6-5 and TRBJ1-1; TCRdb indicates TRBD1, and absent DNA this call remains unverified. The CDR3 totals 15 residues. The germline CDR1 and CDR2 sequences are MNHEY and SVGAGI. CDR3 sequence reads: CASSYSGQGNTEAFF.

The V gene is TRBV5-1, the J gene TRBJ2-3; lacking DNA, the TRBD1 call made by TCRdb goes unchecked. Germline V CDR1 and CDR2: SGHRS, YFSETQ. This CDR3 is built from 15 residues. The CDR3 protein is CASSLGGSSTDTQYF.

CDR3 amino acids: CASSETSGAQFF. The J gene is TRBJ2-1, the V gene TRBV18; checking the TCRdb D call of TRBD2 is not possible without DNA. CDR1 is KGHSH and CDR2 is LQKENI in the germline V gene. This CDR3 has 12 amino acids. The full variable domain, its missing parts supplied by reference TRBV18 and TRBJ2-1, is NAGVMQNPRHLVRRRGQEARLRCSPMKGHSHVYWYRQLPEEGLKFMVYLQKENIIDESGMPKERFSAEFPKEGPSILRIQQVVRGDSAAYFCASSETSGAQFFGPGTRLTVL.

In terms of frequency, this clonotype is medium-sized. The rearrangement links TRBV7-2 to TRBJ2-7; without DNA, the TCRdb call of TRBD2 cannot be checked. The CDR3 totals 15 residues. Germline V gene sequence: CDR1 SGHTA, CDR2 FQGNSA. The CDR3 reads CASSLTSGGLYEQYF.

V and J are TRBV13 and TRBJ2-2; checking the TCRdb D call of TRBD1 is not possible without DNA. Germline V CDR1 and CDR2: PRHDT, FYEKMQ (reference sequence). The CDR3 spans 16 residues. This CDR3 reads CASSSLDRANTGELFF.

The CDR3 protein is CSVETDRAHEQFF. The V gene is TRBV29-1, the J gene TRBJ2-1; TCRdb calls TRBD1, which cannot be checked without DNA. The CDR3 contains 13 residues. Germline lookup yields CDR1 SQVTM and CDR2 ANQGSEA.

By frequency, this clonotype is medium-sized. This sequence joins TRBV29-1 and TRBJ2-7; TCRdb picks TRBD2, but there is no DNA to check that call. The CDR3 covers 14 residues. Germline loops: CDR1 SQVTM, CDR2 ANQGSEA. CDR3 amino acids: CSVEGSGSTYEQYF.

This clonotype registers medium-sized by frequency. The CDR3 sequence is CASSLARGASSTGELFF. The rearrangement links TRBV5-1 to TRBJ2-2; TCRdb's assignment of TRBD1 cannot be checked, as there is no DNA. Germline V gives CDR1 SGHRS, CDR2 YFSETQ. The CDR3 consists of 17 residues.

By frequency, this clonotype is medium-sized (0.01 to 0.1%). The V call is TRBV7-9, the J call TRBJ2-7; checking the TCRdb D call of TRBD1 is not possible without DNA. The CDR3 contains 12 residues. From germline, CDR1 is SEHNR and CDR2 FQNEAQ (reference sequence). Here the CDR3 reads CASSGGGSEQYF.

This clonotype is called medium-sized (0.01 to 0.1%) based on its frequency. This chain joins TRBV29-1 and TRBJ2-1; TCRdb gives TRBD2 as the D gene, but with no DNA this cannot be confirmed. Per the germline V gene, CDR1 is SQVTM and CDR2 is ANQGSEA. This CDR3 has 12 residues. The CDR3 protein is CSGTSGIYEQFF.

This clonotype registers medium-sized by frequency. CDR3 sequence reads: CASSLLTDTDTQYF. The V and J genes are TRBV5-1 and TRBJ2-3; the D call of TRBD1 rests on TCRdb alone, since no DNA is present to check it. The V gene's germline CDR1 is SGHRS and CDR2 YFSETQ. This CDR3 region has 14 residues.

This clonotype ranks as medium-sized in terms of frequency. The CDR3 spells CASSGGIPSPLHF. The chain recombines TRBV9 with TRBJ1-6; TCRdb's D call, TRBD1, is unchecked because there is no DNA. The CDR3 is 13 amino acids. Germline lookup yields CDR1 SGDLS and CDR2 YYNGEE.

Frequency places this clonotype as medium-sized. The chain employs TRBV29-1 and TRBJ2-7; absent DNA, TCRdb's TRBD1 call cannot be checked. The CDR3 runs 16 residues. Germline V gene data show CDR1 as SQVTM and CDR2 as ANQGSEA. Here the CDR3 reads CSVEVLDRSLSYEQYF.

The V and J genes are TRBV20-1 and TRBJ2-1; the TCRdb D gene call, TRBD2, has no DNA to confirm it. The length of the CDR3 is 18 residues. The V gene's germline CDR1 is DFQATT and CDR2 SNEGSKA (reference sequence). The CDR3 loop reads CSARDYALAGEAYNEQFF.

This clonotype is medium-sized by frequency. The J gene is TRBJ2-5, the V gene TRBV7-2; TCRdb picks TRBD2, but there is no DNA to check that call. Germline CDR1 is SGHTA and CDR2 is FQGNSA. This CDR3 is built from 14 residues. The CDR3 spells CASSPAGGSETQYF. Full variable domain (rest looked up from reference TRBV7-2 and TRBJ2-5): GAGVSQSPSNKVTEKGKDVELRCDPISGHTALYWYRQSLGQGLEFLIYFQGNSAPDKSGLPSDRFSAERTGGSVSTLTIQRTQQEDSAVYLCASSPAGGSETQYFGPGTRLLVL.

The rearrangement joins TRBV29-1 to TRBJ2-1; TCRdb proposes TRBD1, but this gene call is untestable without DNA. Germline values: CDR1 SQVTM, CDR2 ANQGSEA. The CDR3 is 14 amino acids. The CDR3 is CSVEGRGGYNEQFF.

This chain joins TRBV25-1 and TRBJ1-2; TCRdb names TRBD1, which stays unverified in the absence of DNA. Germline V lookup: CDR1 MGHDK, CDR2 SYGVNS. This CDR3 has 12 residues. CDR3: CASSAGAFGYTF.

This chain connects TRBV29-1 to TRBJ2-2; TCRdb selects TRBD1, and the lack of DNA leaves this call unchecked. The CDR3 sequence is 11 residues long. CDR1 is SQVTM, CDR2 ANQGSEA, per germline. The CDR3 spells CSVAGAGELFF.

This clonotype shows up as medium-sized (0.01 to 0.1%) by frequency. The V call is TRBV4-1, the J call TRBJ1-5. Germline V gives CDR1 MGHRA, CDR2 YSYEKL. The CDR3 loop spans 14 amino acids. CDR3 protein: CASSQGHSNQPQHF.